The 7 T cell receptor beta chains reported below all come from one sample, sequenced in a study of T cells in localized non-small cell lung cancer. The repertoire was sequenced with immunoSEQ multiplex PCR; TCRdb's copy has only in-frame clones and lacks some. Of tens of thousands of clones in the sample, roughly 92% are singletons; the top ten hold approximately 6.5%. The sequencing used peripheral blood, collected before any cancer treatment. All receptors come from a female donor older than 55 with stage I lung adenocarcinoma.

The rearrangement links TRBV6-5 to TRBJ2-7, with D perhaps matching TRBD2 (5 bases). Germline V CDR1 and CDR2: MNHEY, SVGAGI. This CDR3 region has 13 residues. V lost 6 bases, J lost 3 bases, and 12 bases lay in between. The CDR3 loop is CASSRDSRYEQYF. As DNA, the CDR3 is TGTGCCAGCAGCCGGGATTCGCGCTACGAGCAGTACTTC.

This rearrangement joins TRBV19 to TRBJ2-3, with TRBD2 matching 12 bases. Per germline, CDR1 LNHDA and CDR2 SQIVND (reference sequence). J lost 5 bases, V lost 5 bases, and 5 bases had no gene match. There are 15 residues in the CDR3. The DNA for the CDR3 is TGTGCCAGTAGTCGGACTAGCGGGGCAGGAGATACGCAGTATTTT. Translation: CASSRTSGAGDTQYF.

This chain joins TRBV28 and TRBJ1-5, with D possibly being TRBD1 (5 bases). Germline V gene data show CDR1 as MDHEN and CDR2 as SYDVKM. CDR3 size: 16 residues. The ends were cut back, 6 bases at V and 3 bases at J, with 18 bases in the middle. DNA of the CDR3: TGTGCCAGCAGCCCTCGTGGGGGGGTTCCCAATCAGCCCCAGCATTTT. This sequence encodes CASSPRGGVPNQPQHF.

This chain connects TRBV5-5 to TRBJ1-5; a weak D match, TRBD1 (5 bases). The CDR3 spans 15 residues. The germline V gene encodes CDR1 SGHKS and CDR2 YYEKEE (reference sequence). Trimming took 2 bases from V and 3 from J, leaving 12 bases between them. This CDR3 reads CASSFWDRINQPQHF. The CDR3 DNA is TGTGCCAGCAGCTTTTGGGACCGAATCAATCAGCCCCAGCATTTT.

The CDR3 nucleotides read TGTGCCAGCAGTGACTGGTTGCAGGGAGGTAGCTACGAGCAGTACTTC. This gives the protein CASSDWLQGGSYEQYF. The V gene is TRBV2, the J gene TRBJ2-7; tentative D call: TRBD2 (6 bases). The CDR3 runs to 16 residues. Trimming pared 3 bases from V and 3 bases from J, leaving 18 bases between. The germline gives CDR1 SNHLY, CDR2 FYNNEI.

V usage is TRBV21-1 and J usage is TRBJ2-2. TRBV21-1 is a listed pseudogene. CDR3 length equals 13 residues. The DNA of the CDR3 is TGTGCCAGCAGCAAAGGATCCCCCGGGGAGCTGTTTTTT. This encodes CASSKGSPGELFF.

The V gene is TRBV19, the J gene TRBJ2-7; TRBD1 is a possible D gene (5 bases). Germline CDR1 reads LNHDA; CDR2 reads SQIVND (reference sequence). V was cut by 3 bases and J by 0 bases, with 12 bases left in between. CDR3 size: 15 residues. CDR3 sequence reads: CASSIGAVFSYEQYF. As DNA, the CDR3 is TGTGCCAGTAGTATTGGGGCAGTCTTCTCCTACGAGCAGTACTTC.